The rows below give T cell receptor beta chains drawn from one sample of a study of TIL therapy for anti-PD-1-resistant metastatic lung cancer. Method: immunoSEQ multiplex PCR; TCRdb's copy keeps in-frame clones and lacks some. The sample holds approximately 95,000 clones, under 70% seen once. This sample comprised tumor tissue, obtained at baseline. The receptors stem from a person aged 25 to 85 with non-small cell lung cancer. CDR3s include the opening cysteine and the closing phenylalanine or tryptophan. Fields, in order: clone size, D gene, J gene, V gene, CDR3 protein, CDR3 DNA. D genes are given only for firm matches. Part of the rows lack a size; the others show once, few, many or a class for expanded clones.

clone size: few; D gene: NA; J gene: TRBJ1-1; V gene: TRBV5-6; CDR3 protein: CASSLGRTEAFF; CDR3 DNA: TGTGCCAGCAGCTTGGGGCGTACTGAAGCTTTCTTT
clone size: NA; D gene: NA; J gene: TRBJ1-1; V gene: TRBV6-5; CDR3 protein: CAIITTTGEGTEAFF; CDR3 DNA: TGTGCCATCATTACTACAACGGGGGAGGGCACTGAAGCTTTCTTT
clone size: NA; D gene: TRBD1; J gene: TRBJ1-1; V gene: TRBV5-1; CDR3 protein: CASSGTGRITEAFF; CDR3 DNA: TGCGCCAGCAGCGGGACAGGGCGGATCACTGAAGCTTTCTTT
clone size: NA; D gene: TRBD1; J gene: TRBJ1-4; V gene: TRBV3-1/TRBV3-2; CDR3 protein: CASSQGRGQGTLDPSTNEKLFF; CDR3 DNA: TGTGCCAGCAGCCAAGGAAGGGGACAGGGGACGCTCGATCCTTCAACTAATGAAAAACTGTTTTTT
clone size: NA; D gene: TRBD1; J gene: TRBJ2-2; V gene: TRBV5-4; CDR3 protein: CASSSYRGRVNGELFF; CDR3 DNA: TGTGCCAGCAGCTCATACAGGGGGCGCGTTAACGGGGAGCTGTTTTTT
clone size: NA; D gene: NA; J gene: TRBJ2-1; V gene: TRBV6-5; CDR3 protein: CASSYRPQSSYNEQFF; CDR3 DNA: TGTGCCAGCAGTTACAGACCTCAGAGCTCCTACAATGAGCAGTTCTTC
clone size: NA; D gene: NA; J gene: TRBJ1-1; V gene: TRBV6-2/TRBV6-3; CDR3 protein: CASSIRTSKGRWGTEAFF; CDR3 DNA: TGTGCCAGCAGCATCCGGACATCTAAAGGGAGGTGGGGGACTGAAGCTTTCTTT
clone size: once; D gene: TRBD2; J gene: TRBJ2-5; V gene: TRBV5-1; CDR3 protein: CASSSGGASGNQETQYF; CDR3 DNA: TGCGCCAGCAGCTCCGGGGGGGCTAGCGGGAACCAAGAGACCCAGTACTTC
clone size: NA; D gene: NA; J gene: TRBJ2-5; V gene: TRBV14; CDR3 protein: CASSQDLGRQETQYF; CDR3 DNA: TGTGCCAGCAGCCAAGATCTAGGACGGCAAGAGACCCAGTACTTC
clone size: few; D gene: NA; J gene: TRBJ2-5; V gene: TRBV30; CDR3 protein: CAWSVTGGAETQYF; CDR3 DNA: TGTGCCTGGAGCGTAACAGGTGGGGCAGAGACCCAGTACTTC
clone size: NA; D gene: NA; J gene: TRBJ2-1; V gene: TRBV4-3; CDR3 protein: CASSQGDGADEQFF; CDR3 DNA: TGCGCCAGCAGCCAAGGGGACGGGGCCGATGAGCAGTTCTTC
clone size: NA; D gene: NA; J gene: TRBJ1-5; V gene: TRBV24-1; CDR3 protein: CATSDWGEGGNQPQHF; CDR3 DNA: TGTGCCACCAGTGATTGGGGAGAGGGGGGCAATCAGCCCCAGCATTTT
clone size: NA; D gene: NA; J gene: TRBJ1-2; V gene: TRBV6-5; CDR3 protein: CASSYVGVNYGYTF; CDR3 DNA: TGTGCCAGCAGTTACGTGGGAGTTAACTATGGCTACACCTTC
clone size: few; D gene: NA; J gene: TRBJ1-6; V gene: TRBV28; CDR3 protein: CASSLGGKGSPLHF; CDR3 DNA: TGTGCCAGCAGTTTAGGGGGGAAAGGTTCACCCCTCCACTTT
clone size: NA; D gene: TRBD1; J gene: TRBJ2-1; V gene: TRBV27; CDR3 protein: CASPIQPGQGYNEQFF; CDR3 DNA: TGTGCCAGCCCTATACAACCGGGACAGGGTTACAATGAGCAGTTCTTC
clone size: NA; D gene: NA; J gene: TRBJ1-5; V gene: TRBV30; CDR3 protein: CAWSRGADQPQHF; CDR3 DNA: TGTGCCTGGAGTAGAGGGGCTGATCAGCCCCAGCATTTT
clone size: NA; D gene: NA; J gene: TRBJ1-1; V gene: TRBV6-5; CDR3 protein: CASSSRRAGTNTEAFF; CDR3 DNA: TGTGCCAGCAGTTCCCGGAGGGCAGGTACGAACACTGAAGCTTTCTTT
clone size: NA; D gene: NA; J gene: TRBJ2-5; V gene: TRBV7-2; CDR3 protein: CASSLRSSEQETQYF; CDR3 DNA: TGTGCCAGCAGCTTAAGGTCTAGCGAGCAAGAGACCCAGTACTTC
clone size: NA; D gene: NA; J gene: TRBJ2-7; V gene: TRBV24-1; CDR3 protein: CATSDTRTGSEQYF; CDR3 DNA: TGTGCCACCAGTGACACTCGGACGGGATCGGAGCAGTACTTC
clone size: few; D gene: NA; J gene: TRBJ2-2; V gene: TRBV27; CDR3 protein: CASSLGNTGELFF; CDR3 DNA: TGTGCCAGCAGTTTAGGGAACACCGGGGAGCTGTTTTTT
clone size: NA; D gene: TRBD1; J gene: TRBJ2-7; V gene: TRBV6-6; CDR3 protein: CASSTGQISTKQYF; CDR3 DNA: TGTGCCAGCAGTACGGGACAGATAAGTACGAAGCAGTACTTC
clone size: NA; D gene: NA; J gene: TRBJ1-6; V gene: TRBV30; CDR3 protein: CAAKRQINSPLHF; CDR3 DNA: TGTGCCGCGAAACGTCAGATTAATTCACCCCTCCACTTT
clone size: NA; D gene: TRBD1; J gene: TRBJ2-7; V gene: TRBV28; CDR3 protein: CASRGGQGSYEQYF; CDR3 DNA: TGTGCCAGCAGGGGTGGACAGGGATCCTACGAGCAGTACTTC
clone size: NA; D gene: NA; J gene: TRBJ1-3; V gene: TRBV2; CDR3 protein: CASSEMGGLGDTIYF; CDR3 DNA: TGTGCCAGCAGTGAAATGGGGGGGCTCGGTGACACCATATATTTT
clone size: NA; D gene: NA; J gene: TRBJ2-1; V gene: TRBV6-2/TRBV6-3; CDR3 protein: CASSRLNNEQFF; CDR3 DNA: TGTGCCAGCAGTCGCTTAAACAATGAGCAGTTCTTC
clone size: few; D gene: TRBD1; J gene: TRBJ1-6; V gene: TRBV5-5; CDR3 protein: CASSSGQGQGLSPLHF; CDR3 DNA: TGTGCCAGCAGCTCCGGCCAAGGACAGGGCCTGTCACCCCTCCACTTT
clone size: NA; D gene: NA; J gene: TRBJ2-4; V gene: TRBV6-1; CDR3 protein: CASSEETDPGNIQYF; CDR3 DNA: TGTGCCAGCAGTGAGGAGACGGACCCTGGGAACATTCAGTACTTC
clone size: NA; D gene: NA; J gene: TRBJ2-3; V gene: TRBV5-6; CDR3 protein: CASSPLGGSTDTQYF; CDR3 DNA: TGTGCCAGCAGCCCCCTGGGCGGGTCCACAGATACGCAGTATTTT
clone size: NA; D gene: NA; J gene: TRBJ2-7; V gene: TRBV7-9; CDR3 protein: CASSFGPDYEQYF; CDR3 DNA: TGTGCCAGCAGCTTCGGACCTGACTACGAGCAGTACTTC
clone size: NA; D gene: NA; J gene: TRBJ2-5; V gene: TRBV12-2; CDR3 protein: CASRLSGETQYF; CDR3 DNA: TGTGCAAGTCGCCTCTCGGGGGAGACCCAGTACTTC
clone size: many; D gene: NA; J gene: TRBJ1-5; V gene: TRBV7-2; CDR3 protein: CASSLTSQSNQPQHF; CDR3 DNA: TGTGCCAGCAGCTTAACCAGCCAAAGCAATCAGCCCCAGCATTTT
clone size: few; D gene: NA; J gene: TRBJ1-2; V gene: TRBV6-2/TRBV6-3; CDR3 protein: CASSFPGLNYGYTF; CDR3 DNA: TGTGCCAGCAGCTTTCCGGGGCTTAACTATGGCTACACCTTC
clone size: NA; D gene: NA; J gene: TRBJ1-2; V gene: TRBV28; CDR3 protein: CASSPGALNGYTF; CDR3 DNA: TGTGCCAGCAGTCCAGGGGCTCTCAATGGCTACACCTTC
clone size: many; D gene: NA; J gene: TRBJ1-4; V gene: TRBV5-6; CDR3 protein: CASSLFQGEGEKLFF; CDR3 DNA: TGTGCCAGCAGCTTGTTTCAGGGAGAGGGTGAAAAACTGTTTTTT
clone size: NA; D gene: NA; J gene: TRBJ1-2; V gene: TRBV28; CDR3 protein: CATRGSATVYGYTF; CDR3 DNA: TGTGCCACTCGGGGGAGTGCGACAGTCTATGGCTACACCTTC